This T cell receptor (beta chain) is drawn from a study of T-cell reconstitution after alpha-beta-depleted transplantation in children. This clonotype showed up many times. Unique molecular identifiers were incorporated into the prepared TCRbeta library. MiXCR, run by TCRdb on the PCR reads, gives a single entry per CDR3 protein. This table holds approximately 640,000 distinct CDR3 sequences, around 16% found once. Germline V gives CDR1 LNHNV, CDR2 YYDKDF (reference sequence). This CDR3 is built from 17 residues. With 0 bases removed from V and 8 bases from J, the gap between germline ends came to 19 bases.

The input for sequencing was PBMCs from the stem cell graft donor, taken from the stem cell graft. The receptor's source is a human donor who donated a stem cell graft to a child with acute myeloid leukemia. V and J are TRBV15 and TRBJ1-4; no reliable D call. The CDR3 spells CATSRDRSSASGEKLFF. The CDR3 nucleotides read TGTGCCACCAGCAGAGATCGGAGTTCAGCGAGCGGGGAAAAACTGTTTTTT.